This entry is about one TCR beta chain. This clone was counted once. Its antigen specificity is not known. No much larger clone exists at a distance of one base, and base qualities are not known. These data belong to a study of Tregs in tolerant kidney transplant recipients (dated by TCRdb to the late 2010s). Context from the whole study: The study used TCRbeta sequencing to identify donor-specific regulatory T cells before combined kidney and bone marrow transplantation, then tracked those cells after transplant.

Broader findings and caveats from the paper: Because the PCR primers were changed over time for some patients, nucleotide-level comparison could not be performed across the samples from those patients. In tolerant patients, donor-specific Tregs expanded more than Tregs overall, which suggests antigen-driven rather than nonspecific expansion. The study was constrained by small patient numbers, and validation of the findings is required in larger populations and under other immunosuppression protocols. Expanding Tregs with activated donor B cells appeared to identify the most biologically relevant and donor-specific TCRbeta repertoire. Biological reproducibility was not directly addressed, though technical replication error appeared minimal.

Genomic DNA was extracted from sorted cells with the QIAGEN DNeasy Blood and Tissue Kit for TCRbeta CDR3 sequencing. High-throughput TCRbeta CDR3 sequencing, including PCR amplification with bias correction and internal controls, was performed commercially through immunoSEQ. Regarding the original processing steps: Unique productive TCRbeta sequences were defined by CDR3 nucleotide sequence where primers matched, otherwise by CDR3 amino acid sequence with Vbeta and Jbeta genes. Sorting error was corrected by removing sequences shared between sorted populations at a frequency ratio of 2:1 or less, and the remaining shared sequences were assigned to the higher population. A sequence was defined as donor-reactive if the sequence was expanded at least 5-fold in CFSE-low cells compared with unstimulated cells and had a frequency of at least 0.01% in CFSE-low cells. Repertoire divergence was quantified by Jensen-Shannon divergence using the top 100 TCRbeta sequences ranked by frequency. For samples with multiple sequencing runs, sorting error was corrected separately for each run before the runs were pooled. TCRdb mirrors the immuneACCESS table, restricted to in-frame sequences. Some clones are absent from its copies; in checked studies, under half trace to an unresolved V gene, and the reason for the others is unknown. The DNA gave D and trimming, while V, J and clone size come from that table. The sample table records approximately 60,000 clones; approximately 89% of these occur just once. The ten largest clonotypes hold 3.8% of the sample.

The sample's time point label, decoded: 6 months after combined kidney and bone marrow transplant. The transplants used related donors along with nonmyeloablative bone marrow transplantation, and in the human trials mixed chimerism was transient. Thawed PBMCs were FACS-sorted into unstimulated Tregs (CD4+CD25+CD127-), CD4+ non-Tregs (CD4+CD25-), CD4 cells and CD8 cells. The patients were a few recipients of combined kidney and bone marrow transplants from the ITN036ST trial, and samples were available only from these trial subjects. Healthy control blood was separated into PBMCs by Ficoll density gradient and cryopreserved, and patient PBMCs were collected both before and after transplant. Source: CD4+ T cells from blood (PBMCs), taken 6 months after the transplant. The TCR was taken from a human patient who received a combined kidney and bone marrow transplant. In patients who had a transplant, some T cells may come from the graft donor.

In nucleotide form, the sequence is TGTGCCAGCACTCATTTGAGCTCGGGACAGGGTCTATCGTATACGCAGTATTTT. Its protein product is CASTHLSSGQGLSYTQYF. This sequence uses TRBV28 and TRBJ2-3; 9 bases in the junction line up with TRBD1. The germline V gene specifies MDHEN as CDR1 and SYDVKM as CDR2. Trimming accounts for 7 bases at V and 7 bases at J, while the number of junction bases matched to no gene is 21. The CDR3 holds 18 amino acids from the cysteine to the phenylalanine. The sequence is cut down to CDR3 DNA, 54 bases in frame from base 1.